Each of the 32 T cell receptor beta chains below was sequenced from the same sample in a study of cytomegalovirus exposure and HLA in healthy donors. 60 Vbeta and 13 Jbeta primers were used in PCR. Assay: immunoSEQ multiplex PCR; the TCRdb copy retains only in-frame clones and omits some. The sample gives 95,000 to 150,000 clones, around 75% of which show up once; 2% to 2.5% is in the top ten. Specimen: PBMCs. The source of these receptors is a man aged 30-40 years in good health and CMV-seronegative.

The chain uses TRBV15 and TRBJ2-3; the match to TRBD2 covers 9 bases. Germline V CDR1 and CDR2: LNHNV, YYDKDF (reference sequence). Unmatched junction bases numbered 9, after V lost 1 base and J lost 1 base. This CDR3 is 18 amino acids long. The CDR3 coding sequence is TGTGCCACCAGCAGAGTACCCCTGCGGGGGGGTGGCACAGATACGCAGTATTTT. Translated, it gives CATSRVPLRGGGTDTQYF.

V gene TRBV27 combines with J gene TRBJ2-3; 8 nucleotides line up with TRBD2. Germline V gene sequence: CDR1 MNHEY, CDR2 SMNVEV (reference sequence). The CDR3 covers 15 residues. The V segment lost 3 bases and the J segment 2 bases; nucleotides outside the gene matches: 4. The chain's CDR3 is CASSLRLANTDTQYF. The CDR3 region has the DNA TGTGCCAGCAGTTTGCGACTAGCGAACACAGATACGCAGTATTTT.

The chain has TRBV28 and TRBJ2-7, with 9 bases aligning to TRBD1. The CDR3 loop spans 12 amino acids. J gave up 6 bases and V 6 bases, and 3 bases lay outside the gene matches. Germline CDR1 reads MDHEN; CDR2 reads SYDVKM. The CDR3 DNA is TGTGCCAGCAGCTGGACAGGGGTCGAGCAGTACTTC. Amino acid sequence: CASSWTGVEQYF.

For this clone: The germline gene is not matched at one end of the junction; a read error may be the cause. The gene calls are TRBV2 and TRBJ1-2; 10 bases line up with TRBD1. CDR1 is SNHLY, CDR2 FYNNEI, per germline. The CDR3 runs to 10 residues. CDR3 sequence reads: CASSRDRGFF. The CDR3 coding sequence is TGTGCCAGCAGTCGGGACAGGGGCTTCTTC.

The chain is built from TRBV10-1 and TRBJ1-5; possibly TRBD1 for D (6 bases). V was trimmed by 4 bases and J by 2 bases, leaving 21 bases between them. CDR1 and CDR2 from the germline V gene are WNHNN and SYGVQD (reference sequence). The CDR3 is 18 amino acids. The CDR3, as DNA: TGCGCCAGCAGTGTCAAGGGACACCTTCCCAATGGCAATCAGCCCCAGCATTTT. It encodes CASSVKGHLPNGNQPQHF.

The chain is built from TRBV2 and TRBJ2-7; TRBD1 agrees at 7 bases. The ends lost 11 bases at V and 2 bases at J; junction bases unmatched: 6. CDR3 length: 12 residues. Germline values: CDR1 SNHLY, CDR2 FYNNEI. CDR3 coding DNA: TGTGCCTGCCGGGACAGAGCCTACGAGCAGTACTTC. It encodes CACRDRAYEQYF.

V usage is TRBV7-9 and J usage is TRBJ2-7, with a tentative D call TRBD1 (5 bases). The germline V gene encodes CDR1 SEHNR and CDR2 FQNEAQ (reference sequence). The CDR3 spans 15 residues. The V and J ends lost 1 base and 0 bases respectively, with 10 bases between them. The CDR3 spells CASSLGAGRSYEQYF. The CDR3 DNA is TGTGCCAGCAGCTTAGGGGCAGGGCGCTCCTACGAGCAGTACTTC.

The chain carries TRBV5-4 and TRBJ1-1; 9 bases are shared with TRBD1. CDR3 length: 14 amino acids. Germline values: CDR1 SGHNT, CDR2 YYREEE (reference sequence). The V and J ends lost 4 bases and 4 bases, in that order; junction bases with no gene match: 5. CDR3 DNA: TGTGCCAGCAGCGGAGACAGGGGGGGCACTGAAGCTTTCTTT. This translates into CASSGDRGGTEAFF.

This clone was counted once. The gene calls are TRBV7-9 and TRBJ2-4; tentative D call: TRBD2 (5 bases). This CDR3 comprises 16 residues. V was trimmed by 1 base and J by 0 bases, leaving 10 bases between them. Per germline, CDR1 SEHNR and CDR2 FQNEAQ (reference sequence). CDR3 nucleotides: TGTGCCAGCAGCTTAGGGACTCTGTTAGCCAAAAACATTCAGTACTTC. This codes for CASSLGTLLAKNIQYF. The entire variable domain, with the rest obtained from reference TRBV7-9 and TRBJ2-4, is as follows: DTGVSQNPRHKITKRGQNVTFRCDPISEHNRLYWYRQTLGQGPEFLTYFQNEAQLEKSRLLSDRFSAERPKGSFSTLEIQRTEQGDSAMYLCASSLGTLLAKNIQYFGAGTRLSVL.

The chain employs TRBV6-5 and TRBJ2-5, with 11 bases that match TRBD1. The end of the DNA is better explained by TRBJ2-7, so the J call may be wrong. The CDR3 loop spans 14 amino acids. The V gene's germline CDR1 is MNHEY and CDR2 SVGAGI. In DNA, the CDR3 is TGTGCCAGCAGTTCCGGGACAGGGGGTTTCGAGCAGTACTTC. Translated, it gives CASSSGTGGFEQYF.

The chain links TRBV6-1 to TRBJ1-6; 9 bases line up with TRBD1. CDR1 MNHNS and CDR2 SASEGT come from the germline V gene. V shed 6 bases, J shed 10 bases, and the junction held 10 bases outside the gene matches. The CDR3 has 15 amino acids. This CDR3 reads CASRRRGQGDSPLHF. CDR3 nucleotides: TGTGCCAGCAGGCGAAGGGGACAGGGCGACTCACCCCTCCACTTT.

The chain uses TRBV5-1 and TRBJ1-3; 8 bases match TRBD1. This CDR3 contains 15 residues. The V and J ends lost 4 bases and 3 bases, in that order; junction bases with no gene match: 6. Germline assignment: CDR1 SGHRS and CDR2 YFSETQ. For the CDR3, the DNA is TGCGCCAGCAGCCGGACAGGGTTGATTGGAAACACCATATATTTT. This encodes CASSRTGLIGNTIYF.

CDR3 protein: CASSLSRLAMISTDTQYF. CDR3 in DNA: TGTGCCAGCAGCTTATCCAGACTAGCGATGATTAGCACAGATACGCAGTATTTT. V is TRBV7-9 and J is TRBJ2-3; TRBD2 matches 8 bases. V was clipped by 2 bases and J by 0 bases; unmatched bases: 10. The CDR3 has 18 amino acids. Germline values: CDR1 SEHNR, CDR2 FQNEAQ (reference sequence).

The CDR3, as DNA: TGTGCCAGTAGTATAGAGCGCGGGGGGTTGTACAATGAGCAGTTCTTC. Amino acids: CASSIERGGLYNEQFF. This chain connects TRBV19 to TRBJ2-1, with 8 nucleotides matching TRBD2. The trim removed 0 bases at V and 4 bases at J, leaving 5 bases unmatched. The CDR3 has 16 residues. Per germline, CDR1 LNHDA and CDR2 SQIVND (reference sequence).

The chain joins TRBV6-5 to TRBJ2-3, with 8 bases fitting TRBD2. Germline lookup yields CDR1 MNHEY and CDR2 SVGAGI. V lost 2 bases to trimming and J lost 3 bases; unmatched junction nucleotides: 4. The CDR3 loop spans 15 amino acids. The chain's CDR3 is CASSYGTRVTDTQYF. CDR3 sequence (DNA): TGTGCCAGCAGTTACGGGACTAGAGTAACAGATACGCAGTATTTT.

The chain is built from TRBV28 and TRBJ1-5; D might be TRBD1 (6 bases). There are 16 residues in the CDR3. V was trimmed by 6 bases and J by 4 bases, leaving 19 bases between them. CDR1 MDHEN and CDR2 SYDVKM come from the germline V gene. The CDR3 nucleotides are TGTGCCAGCAGCTATTACAGGGTTACCCAGAATCAGCCCCAGCATTTT. Residues: CASSYYRVTQNQPQHF.

This chain's CDR3 is CASSSPQPGQGNGYTF. CDR3 nucleotide sequence: TGTGCCAGCAGTTCCCCGCAGCCGGGACAGGGGAATGGCTACACCTTC. This chain connects TRBV28 to TRBJ1-2, with TRBD1 matching 10 bases. Trimming removed 4 bases from V and 6 bases from J; junction bases left unmatched: 11. Germline V gives CDR1 MDHEN, CDR2 SYDVKM. CDR3 length: 16 residues.

This chain connects TRBV5-1 to TRBJ1-2; 7 bases map to TRBD1. The germline CDR1 and CDR2 sequences are SGHRS and YFSETQ. This CDR3 spans 14 amino acids. Unmatched junction bases numbered 0, after V lost 0 bases and J lost 1 base. The CDR3 is CASSLGQGNYGYTF. The CDR3 region has the DNA TGCGCCAGCAGCTTGGGACAGGGTAACTATGGCTACACCTTC.

This clone was observed a few times. The chain combines TRBV5-6 with TRBJ1-5; 9 nucleotides align to TRBD1. With 4 bases clipped from V and 1 base from J, the junction kept 3 bases outside the gene matches. The CDR3 sequence is 15 residues long. Per the germline V gene, CDR1 is SGHDT and CDR2 is YYEEEE. This CDR3 is CASSMGQGSNQPQHF. The CDR3 DNA is TGTGCCAGCAGCATGGGACAGGGAAGCAATCAGCCCCAGCATTTT.

In its sample, this clone was seen once. Other nucleotide sequences in the sample specify the same CDR3. The gene calls are TRBV6-6 and TRBJ2-3, with 9 bases identical to TRBD2. This CDR3 has 15 amino acids. Trimming removed 6 bases from V and 4 bases from J; junction bases left unmatched: 8. Germline V gives CDR1 MNHNY, CDR2 SVGAGI (reference sequence). The CDR3, as DNA: TGTGCCAGCAGCTTTCTAGCGGGGCGCCCAGATACGCAGTATTTT. Amino acid sequence: CASSFLAGRPDTQYF.

The V and J genes are TRBV27 and TRBJ2-1; no clear D. Germline-derived CDR1 and CDR2 are MNHEY and SMNVEV (reference sequence). The CDR3 has 15 amino acids. The V and J ends lost 0 bases and 7 bases respectively, with 13 bases between them. The chain's CDR3 is CASSLSKTPGNEQFF. The CDR3 coding sequence is TGTGCCAGCAGTTTATCGAAGACTCCCGGGAATGAGCAGTTCTTC.

The chain carries TRBV10-3 and TRBJ1-2; 9 bases line up with TRBD1. CDR3 size: 14 residues. V trimming: 0 bases; J trimming: 7 bases; junction bases outside the gene matches: 3. Germline V CDR1 and CDR2: ENHRY, SYGVKD. CDR3 protein: CAISESGQGSGYTF. The CDR3 nucleotides are TGTGCCATCAGTGAGTCGGGACAGGGAAGTGGCTACACCTTC.

This clone appeared once. This sequence joins TRBV10-2 and TRBJ1-3; the D is unclear. From germline, CDR1 is WSHSY and CDR2 SAAADI. Trimming took off 6 bases at V and 0 bases at J, with 12 bases between the two ends. CDR3 size: 15 residues. The CDR3 DNA is TGCGCCAGCAGACCCTCCGGGAACTCTGGAAACACCATATATTTT. Translating gives CASRPSGNSGNTIYF.

V and J are TRBV6-1 and TRBJ2-3; 9 positions agree with TRBD1. The length of the CDR3 is 14 residues. The V gene's germline CDR1 is MNHNS and CDR2 SASEGT. Trimming at V came to 5 bases and at J to 5 bases, leaving 5 bases not matched to a gene. The chain's CDR3 is CASSPGQGRDTQYF. The CDR3 region has the DNA TGTGCCAGCAGTCCGGGACAGGGTAGAGATACGCAGTATTTT.

The chain is built from TRBV4-2 and TRBJ1-4; the D gene is possibly TRBD1 (5 bases). Trimming removed 0 bases at V and 7 bases at J, with 18 bases between. Germline V gives CDR1 LGHNA, CDR2 YNFKEQ. CDR3 size: 17 residues. CDR3 DNA: TGTGCCAGCAGCCAAGATCAAGTTAGGTCGGGGGGTGAAAAACTGTTTTTT. This translates into CASSQDQVRSGGEKLFF.

The chain joins TRBV7-9 to TRBJ1-4; perhaps TRBD1 as D (5 bases). This CDR3 spans 15 amino acids. Germline CDR1 reads SEHNR; CDR2 reads FQNEAQ (reference sequence). V lost 2 bases to trimming and J lost 7 bases, with 14 bases between them. The CDR3 spells CASSLPTGGTEKLFF. The CDR3 nucleotides are TGTGCCAGCAGCTTACCCACAGGCGGGACTGAAAAACTGTTTTTT.

The chain recombines TRBV7-8 with TRBJ2-2; maybe TRBD2 (6 bases). This CDR3 is 15 amino acids long. V was clipped by 5 bases and J by 3 bases, with 13 bases between them. Germline-derived CDR1 and CDR2 are SGHVS and FQNEAQ. The chain's CDR3 is CASSARRGDTGELFF. CDR3 sequence (DNA): TGTGCCAGCAGCGCTAGACGCGGGGACACCGGGGAGCTGTTTTTT.

The rearrangement joins TRBV18 to TRBJ2-1; no definite D call. Trimming took 6 bases from V and 7 from J, leaving 10 bases between them. The CDR3 covers 12 residues. The V gene's germline CDR1 is KGHSH and CDR2 LQKENI. CDR3 nucleotide sequence: TGTGCCAGCTCCGACTCCGGGAATGAGCAGTTCTTC. It yields the protein CASSDSGNEQFF.

The chain couples TRBV29-1 to TRBJ1-2, with unresolved D. V was trimmed by 4 bases and J by 3 bases, leaving 6 bases between them. CDR1 is SQVTM and CDR2 is ANQGSEA in the germline V gene. The CDR3 contains 11 residues. CDR3 loop: CSVALDYGYTF. The DNA for the CDR3 is TGCAGCGTTGCTCTTGACTATGGCTACACCTTC.

The rearrangement links TRBV9 to TRBJ2-7; 9 nucleotides align to TRBD1. This CDR3 is built from 15 residues. V gave up 0 bases and J gave up 7 bases; unmatched junction bases: 8. Germline lookup yields CDR1 SGDLS and CDR2 YYNGEE. CDR3 nucleotide sequence: TGTGCCAGCAGCGTAGATTGGGGACAGGGTAGGGAGCAGTACTTC. Its protein is CASSVDWGQGREQYF.

In this sample, this clone turned up once. The chain is built from TRBV4-1 and TRBJ2-3, with 7 bases matching TRBD2. Per germline, CDR1 MGHRA and CDR2 YSYEKL. The trim removed 3 bases at V and 0 bases at J, leaving 6 bases unmatched. This CDR3 is built from 16 residues. The CDR3 DNA reads TGCGCCAGCAGCCAGGAGAGCGGGACTAGCACAGATACGCAGTATTTT. Protein: CASSQESGTSTDTQYF.

The chain joins TRBV19 to TRBJ1-2; no clear D. V dropped 5 bases and J dropped 4 bases, with 17 bases sitting between them. The CDR3 length is 15 residues. CDR1 and CDR2 from the germline V gene are LNHDA and SQIVND (reference sequence). The CDR3 bases are TGTGCCAGTAGTTCGCTGCCCCCGCCGGTCTATGGCTACACCTTC. Protein product: CASSSLPPPVYGYTF.